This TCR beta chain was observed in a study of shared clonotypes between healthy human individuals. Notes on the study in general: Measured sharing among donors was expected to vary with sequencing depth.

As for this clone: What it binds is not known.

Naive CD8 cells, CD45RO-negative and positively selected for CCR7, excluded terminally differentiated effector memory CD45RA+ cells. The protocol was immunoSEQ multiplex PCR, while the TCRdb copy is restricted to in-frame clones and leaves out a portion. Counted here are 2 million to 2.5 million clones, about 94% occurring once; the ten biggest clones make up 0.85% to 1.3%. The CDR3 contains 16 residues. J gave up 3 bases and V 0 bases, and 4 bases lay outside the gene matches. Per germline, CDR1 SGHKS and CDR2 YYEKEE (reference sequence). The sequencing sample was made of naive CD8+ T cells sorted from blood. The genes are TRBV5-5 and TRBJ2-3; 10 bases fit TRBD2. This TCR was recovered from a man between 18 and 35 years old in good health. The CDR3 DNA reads TGTGCCAGCAGCTTGGAGGCTAGCGGGAGAACAGATACGCAGTATTTT. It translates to CASSLEASGRTDTQYF.